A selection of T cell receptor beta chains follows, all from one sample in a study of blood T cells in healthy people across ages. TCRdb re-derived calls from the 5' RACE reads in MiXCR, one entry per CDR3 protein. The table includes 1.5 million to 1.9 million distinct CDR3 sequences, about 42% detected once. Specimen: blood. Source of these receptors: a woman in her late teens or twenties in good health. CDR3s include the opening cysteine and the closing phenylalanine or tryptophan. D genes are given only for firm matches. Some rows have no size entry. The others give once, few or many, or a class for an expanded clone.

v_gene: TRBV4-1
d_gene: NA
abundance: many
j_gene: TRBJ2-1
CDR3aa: CASSQGHLRAPHEQFF
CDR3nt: TGCGCCAGCAGCCAAGGGCACCTCCGGGCCCCTCATGAGCAGTTCTTC

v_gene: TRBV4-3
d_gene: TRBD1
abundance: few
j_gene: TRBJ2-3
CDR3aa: CASSPRTGTTKDTQYF
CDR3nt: TGCGCCAGCAGCCCCCGGACAGGTACTACCAAAGATACGCAGTATTTT

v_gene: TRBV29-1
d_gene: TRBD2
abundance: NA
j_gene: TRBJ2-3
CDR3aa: CSVEETSGGTDTQYF
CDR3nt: TGCAGCGTTGAAGAAACTAGCGGGGGAACAGATACGCAGTATTTT

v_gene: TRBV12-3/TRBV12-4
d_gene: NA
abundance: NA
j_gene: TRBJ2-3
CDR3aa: CASSLVVASTDTQYF
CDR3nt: TGTGCCAGCAGTTTAGTGGTAGCGAGCACAGATACGCAGTATTTT

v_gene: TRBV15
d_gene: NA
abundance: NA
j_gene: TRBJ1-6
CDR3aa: CATSIAGTPYSPLHF
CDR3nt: TGTGCCACCAGCATTGCCGGGACACCATATTCACCCCTCCACTTT

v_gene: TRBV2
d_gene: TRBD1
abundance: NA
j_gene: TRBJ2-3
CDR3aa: CASSNYRGLSTDTQYF
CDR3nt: TGTGCCAGCAGTAACTACAGGGGGCTTAGCACAGATACGCAGTATTTT

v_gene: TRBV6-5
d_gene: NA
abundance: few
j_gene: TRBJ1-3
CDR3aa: CASTSRGTVSGNTIYF
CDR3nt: TGTGCCAGCACCTCCCGGGGGACGGTCTCTGGAAACACCATATATTTT

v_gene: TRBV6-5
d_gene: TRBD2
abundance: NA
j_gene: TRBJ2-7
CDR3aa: CASSSRLAGAYEQYF
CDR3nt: TGTGCCAGCAGTTCCCGACTAGCGGGGGCCTACGAGCAGTACTTC

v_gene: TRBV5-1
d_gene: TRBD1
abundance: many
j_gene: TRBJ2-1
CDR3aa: CASSPTGGNEQFF
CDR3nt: TGCGCCAGCAGCCCTACAGGGGGCAATGAGCAGTTCTTC

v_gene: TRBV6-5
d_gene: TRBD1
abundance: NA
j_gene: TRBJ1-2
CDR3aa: CASSYARLVGQGNYGYTF
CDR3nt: TGTGCCAGCAGTTACGCTCGTCTGGTGGGACAGGGTAACTATGGCTACACCTTC

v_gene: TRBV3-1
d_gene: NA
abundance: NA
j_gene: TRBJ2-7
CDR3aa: CASSADGRYYEQYF
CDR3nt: TGTGCCAGCAGCGCGGATGGGCGATACTACGAGCAGTACTTC

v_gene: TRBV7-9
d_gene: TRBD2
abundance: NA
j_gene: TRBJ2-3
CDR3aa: CASRPSGPSTDTQYF
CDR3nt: TGTGCCAGCAGGCCTAGCGGACCTAGCACAGATACGCAGTATTTT

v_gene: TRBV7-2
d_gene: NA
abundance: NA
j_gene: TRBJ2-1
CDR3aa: CASSLALGTPYNEQFF
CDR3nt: TGTGCCAGCAGCTTAGCCCTCGGGACACCTTACAATGAGCAGTTCTTC

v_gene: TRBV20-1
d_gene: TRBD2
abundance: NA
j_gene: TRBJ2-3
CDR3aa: CSVRSSGRVDTQYF
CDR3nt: TGCAGTGTGCGGTCTAGCGGGAGGGTAGATACGCAGTATTTT

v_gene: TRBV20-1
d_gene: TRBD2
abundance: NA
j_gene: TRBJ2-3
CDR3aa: CSADGLAGGKTDTQYF
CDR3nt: TGCAGTGCAGATGGACTAGCGGGAGGGAAGACAGATACGCAGTATTTT

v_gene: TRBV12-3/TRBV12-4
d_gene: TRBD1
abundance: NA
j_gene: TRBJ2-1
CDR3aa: CASRFGQASSYNEQFF
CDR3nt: TGTGCCAGCAGGTTCGGACAGGCGAGCTCCTACAATGAGCAGTTCTTC

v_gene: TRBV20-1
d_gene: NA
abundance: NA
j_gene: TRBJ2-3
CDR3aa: CSAPGGRGTDTQYF
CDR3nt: TGCAGTGCTCCGGGGGGCCGTGGCACAGATACGCAGTATTTT

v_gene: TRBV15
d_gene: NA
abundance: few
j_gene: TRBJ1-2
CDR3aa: CATSRPLDYGYTF
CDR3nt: TGTGCCACCAGCAGACCCTTGGACTATGGCTACACCTTC

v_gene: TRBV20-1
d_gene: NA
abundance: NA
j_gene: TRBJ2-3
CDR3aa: CSARQGTFSTDTQYF
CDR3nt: TGCAGTGCTAGACAGGGAACCTTTAGCACAGATACGCAGTATTTT

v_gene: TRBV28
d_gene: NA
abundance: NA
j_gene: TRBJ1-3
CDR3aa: CASSVSQGNTIYF
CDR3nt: TGTGCCAGCAGTGTAAGTCAGGGGAACACCATATATTTT

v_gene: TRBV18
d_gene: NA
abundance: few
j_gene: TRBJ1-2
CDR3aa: CASSPMDGSPAYGYTF
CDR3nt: TGTGCCAGCTCCCCAATGGACGGCTCCCCAGCCTATGGCTACACCTTC

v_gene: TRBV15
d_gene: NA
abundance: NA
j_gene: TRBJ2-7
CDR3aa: CATSRGQFSYEQYF
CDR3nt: TGTGCCACCAGCAGAGGACAGTTCTCCTACGAGCAGTACTTC

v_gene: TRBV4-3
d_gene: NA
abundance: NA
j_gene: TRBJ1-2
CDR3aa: CASSQEVIAKGYTF
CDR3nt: TGCGCCAGCAGCCAGGAGGTCATAGCGAAGGGCTACACCTTC